This T cell receptor (beta chain) was sequenced in a study of blood T cell repertoires in COVID-19 (dated by TCRdb to about 2020). Describing the broader study: Samples covering the acute and convalescent phases of COVID-19 were provided by collaborators in the United States, Italy and Spain. The material from the prospective study consisted of cDNA or gDNA derived from T cells, B-cell-depleted T cells, or PBMCs. The dataset comprised deeply sampled blood TCRbeta repertoires from subjects exposed to, actively infected with, or recovered from COVID-19. The repertoires were released in a freely available public database intended as a resource for research on the immune response to SARS-CoV-2. Samples came from the ongoing ImmuneRACE study (first 160 participants) plus 1,254 subjects from 6 global collaborators. Sample metadata almost always included a de-identified subject ID, COVID-19 status, age in years and sex. Where available, HLA class I and class II types were obtained from metadata supplied by the sample provider rather than from assay-based typing. The research as a whole found: The quantity of clinical and demographic metadata differed by source and by participant and was supplied without curation.

Looking up the germline V gene yields CDR1 ENHRY and CDR2 SYGVKD. Its CDR3 holds 13 amino acids, cysteine through phenylalanine. Solely the CDR3 DNA is kept, with 39 bases framed from the first base. V sheds 0 bases and J sheds 8 bases, leaving 8 bases between their ends. At one collaborating source in Seattle, patients were enrolled during active infection and were followed longitudinally through the course of disease. Whole blood was collected in K2EDTA tubes by collaborating institutions according to the institutions' own protocols. For TCRbeta analysis, collaborator samples were shipped as frozen whole blood, as isolated PBMCs, or as DNA extracted from either sample type. Concerning this clone: Its antigen is still unknown. No quality values exist for individual bases; no much larger clone is one base distant.

The immunoSEQ Assay, a bias-controlled multiplex PCR, was used to amplify TCRbeta CDR3 regions from genomic DNA. In the original analysis: The number of nucleated cells in each sample was estimated by amplification of reference gene primers within the assay. Sequence reads were collapsed and filtered to measure the absolute abundance of every unique TCRbeta CDR3 rearrangement. For each sample, productive Simpson clonality was calculated as the square root of Simpson's diversity index over productive rearrangements. TCRdb carries this immuneACCESS record with in-frame sequences only. Its versions omit some clonotypes, under half of them owing to an unresolved V gene in the studies checked, with the rest unexplained. Clonal size and the V and J genes are those of that table, whereas D and trimming came from the DNA. The sample contains about 130,000 clones, 75% to 85% of them found a single time. The top ten constitute about 5% of the sample.

The chain is assembled from TRBV10-3 and TRBJ2-1, and the D gene may be TRBD2, 5 bases matching. This receptor was obtained from a woman in her 70s with COVID-19, enrolled during active disease. The sample consisted of peripheral blood. DNA sequence: TGTGCCATCAGTGAGTCGACGAGGGATGAGCAGTTCTTC. Protein translation: CAISESTRDEQFF.